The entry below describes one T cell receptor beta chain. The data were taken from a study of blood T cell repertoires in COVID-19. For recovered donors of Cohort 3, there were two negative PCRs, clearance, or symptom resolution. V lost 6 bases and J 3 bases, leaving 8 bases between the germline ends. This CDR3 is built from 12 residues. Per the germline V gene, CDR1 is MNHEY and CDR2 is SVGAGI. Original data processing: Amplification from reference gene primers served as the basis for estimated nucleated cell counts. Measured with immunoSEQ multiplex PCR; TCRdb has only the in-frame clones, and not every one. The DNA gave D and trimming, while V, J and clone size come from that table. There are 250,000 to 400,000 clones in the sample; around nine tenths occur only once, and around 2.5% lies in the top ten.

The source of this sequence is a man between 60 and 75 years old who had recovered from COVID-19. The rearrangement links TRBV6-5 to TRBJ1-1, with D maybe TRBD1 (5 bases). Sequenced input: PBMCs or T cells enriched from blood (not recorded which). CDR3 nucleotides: TGTGCCAGCAGGCAGGGCTACACTGAAGCTTTCTTT. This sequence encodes CASRQGYTEAFF.